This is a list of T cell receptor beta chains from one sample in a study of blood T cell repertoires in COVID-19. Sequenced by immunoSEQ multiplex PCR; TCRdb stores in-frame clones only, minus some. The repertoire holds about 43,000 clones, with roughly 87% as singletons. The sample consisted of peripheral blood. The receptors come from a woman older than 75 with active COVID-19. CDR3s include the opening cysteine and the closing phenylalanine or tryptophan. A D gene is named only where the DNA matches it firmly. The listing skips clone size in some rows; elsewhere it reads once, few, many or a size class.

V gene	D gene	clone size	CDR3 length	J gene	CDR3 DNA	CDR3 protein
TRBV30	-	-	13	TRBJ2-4	TGTGCCTGGAGTGGGGTGGCGCGGAACATTCAGTACTTC	CAWSGVARNIQYF
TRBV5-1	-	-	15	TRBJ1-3	TGCGCCAGCAGCTCGGACAGATCTCCTGGAAACACCATATATTTT	CASSSDRSPGNTIYF
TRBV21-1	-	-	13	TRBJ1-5	TGTGCCAGCAGGGACAGGGCCCCGAAGTGTCAGCATTTT	CASRDRAPKCQHF
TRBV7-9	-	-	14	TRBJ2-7	TGTGCCAGCAGCTTAGGCGACAAGGCCTACGAGCAGTACTTC	CASSLGDKAYEQYF
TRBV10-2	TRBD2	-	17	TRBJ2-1	TGCGCCAGCAGTCCCCACGATCGAGCGGGGGGGCACAATGAGCAGTTCTTC	CASSPHDRAGGHNEQFF
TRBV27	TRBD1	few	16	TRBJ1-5	TGTGCCAGCAGTATTACAGGGGCTAATAGCAATCAGCCCCAGCATTTT	CASSITGANSNQPQHF
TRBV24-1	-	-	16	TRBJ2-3	TGTGCCACCAGTGCCCTGCGGGGGCGAAGCACAGATACGCAGTATTTT	CATSALRGRSTDTQYF
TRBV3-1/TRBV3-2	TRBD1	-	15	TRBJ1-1	TGTGCCAGCAGCCAAGAAGGGACAGGGGGCGCCGAAGCTTTCTTT	CASSQEGTGGAEAFF
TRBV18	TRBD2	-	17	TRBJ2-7	TGTGCCAGCTCACCACTTCCAGTTGTGCAGGCGGGGGGCGAGCAGTACTTC	CASSPLPVVQAGGEQYF
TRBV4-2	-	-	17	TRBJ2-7	TGTGCCAGCAGCCAAGATAGGAGGCAGAGACTCTCCTACGAGCAGTACTTC	CASSQDRRQRLSYEQYF
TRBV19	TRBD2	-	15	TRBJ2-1	TGTGCCAGTAGGACTAGCGGGCCTTCCTACAATGAGCAGTTCTTC	CASRTSGPSYNEQFF
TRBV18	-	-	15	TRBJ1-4	TGTGCCAGCTCACCAATGGGGGGGCGAAATGAAAAACTGTTTTTT	CASSPMGGRNEKLFF
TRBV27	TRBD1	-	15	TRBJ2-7	TGTGCCAGCAGTTTACCTCCCGGGACAGGGAGGGCGCAGTACTTC	CASSLPPGTGRAQYF
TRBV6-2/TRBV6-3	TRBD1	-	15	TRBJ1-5	TGTGCCAGCAGTTACACAGGGGCCCGCAATCAGCCCCAGCATTTT	CASSYTGARNQPQHF
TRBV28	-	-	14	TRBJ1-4	TGTGCCAGCAGTTCGACTGCCGGGGGGGAAAAACTGTTTTTT	CASSSTAGGEKLFF
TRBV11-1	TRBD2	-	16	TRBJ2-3	TGTGCCAGCAGCTTAGTAGCGGGGGGCCACACAGATACGCAGTATTTT	CASSLVAGGHTDTQYF
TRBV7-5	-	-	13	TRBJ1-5	TGTGCCAGGCAGCAGGTTACCAATCAGCCCCAGCATTTT	CARQQVTNQPQHF
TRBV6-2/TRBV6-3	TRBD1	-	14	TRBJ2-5	TGTGCCAGCAGTTCCAACAGGGGGCTGGAGACCCAGTACTTC	CASSSNRGLETQYF
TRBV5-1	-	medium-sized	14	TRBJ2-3	TGCGCCAGCAGCTTGTCCGCGGGTGATCATACGCAGTATTTT	CASSLSAGDHTQYF
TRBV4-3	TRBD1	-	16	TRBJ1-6	TGCGCCAGCAGCCTAGGAGGGGGCGCAATGAATTCACCCCTCCACTTT	CASSLGGGAMNSPLHF
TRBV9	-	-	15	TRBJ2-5	TGTGCCAGCAGCGTAGAACAGGGCGAACTAGAGACCCAGTACTTC	CASSVEQGELETQYF
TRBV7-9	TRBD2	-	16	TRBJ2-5	TGTGCCAGCAGCTGGGCGGCGGGGGGGCCCGGTGAGACCCAGTACTTC	CASSWAAGGPGETQYF
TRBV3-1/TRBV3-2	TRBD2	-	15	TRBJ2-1	TGTGCCAGCAGCCAAGCCTCTAGCGGGGTCAGTGAGCAGTTCTTC	CASSQASSGVSEQFF
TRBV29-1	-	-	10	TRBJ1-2	TGCAGCGTTGAAACAGGAGGCTACACCTTC	CSVETGGYTF
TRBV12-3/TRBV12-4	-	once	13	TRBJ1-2	TGTGCCAGCAGTTTATTCTTGGCCCACGGCTACACCTTC	CASSLFLAHGYTF
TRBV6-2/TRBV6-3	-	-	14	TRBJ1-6	TGTGCCAGCAGTTGGACAGTTGAAAATTCACCCCTCCACTTT	CASSWTVENSPLHF
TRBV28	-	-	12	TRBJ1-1	TGTGCCAGCAGTGTTGGACAGACTGAAGCTTTCTTT	CASSVGQTEAFF